This paragraph covers one T cell receptor beta chain sequence. The sample originates from a study of CD8 T cells in Susac syndrome. Study in general: When blood was drawn, the patients with Susac syndrome were therapy-naive, on corticosteroids, or on intravenous immunoglobulin alone.

This CDR3 is 14 amino acids long. The germline V gene encodes CDR1 MNHEY and CDR2 SVGEGT. The trim removed 6 bases at V and 6 bases at J, leaving 8 bases unmatched. TEMRA cells were FACS-enriched and CD8+ and CD4+ T cells negatively isolated. After extraction with the RNeasy kit, roughly 0.45 to 1 ug of the RNA was reverse transcribed using random hexamers. Amplification of TCR beta CDR3 was carried out by immunoSEQ multiplex PCR, which covered 54 Vbeta and 13 Jbeta segments. One entry per CDR3 protein results from TCRdb running MiXCR on the immunoSEQ multiplex PCR reads. The sample lists about 120,000 distinct CDR3 sequences; about 94% were seen once.

Specimen: CD8+ T cells from PBMCs. The rearrangement links TRBV6-2 or TRBV6-3 to TRBJ2-3; TRBD2 matches at 8 bases. The clonotype comes from a human donor with Susac syndrome. The CDR3 DNA sequence: TGTGCCAGCAGCCGGACTAGCCAGATGGATACGCAGTATTTT. Translation gives CASSRTSQMDTQYF.